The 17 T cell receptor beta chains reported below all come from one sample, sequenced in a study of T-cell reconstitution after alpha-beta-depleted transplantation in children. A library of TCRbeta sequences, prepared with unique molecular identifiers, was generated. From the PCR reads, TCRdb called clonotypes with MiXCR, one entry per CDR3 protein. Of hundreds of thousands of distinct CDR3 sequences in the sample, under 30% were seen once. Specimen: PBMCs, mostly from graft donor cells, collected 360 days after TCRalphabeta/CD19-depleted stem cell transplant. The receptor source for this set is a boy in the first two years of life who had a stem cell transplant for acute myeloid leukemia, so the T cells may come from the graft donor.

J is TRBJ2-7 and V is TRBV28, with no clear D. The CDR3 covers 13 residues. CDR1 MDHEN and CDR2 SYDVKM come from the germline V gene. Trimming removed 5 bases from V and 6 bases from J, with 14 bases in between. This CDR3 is CASSPSGSSEQYV. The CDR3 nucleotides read TGTGCCAGCAGTCCGTCAGGAAGCAGCGAGCAGTACGTC.

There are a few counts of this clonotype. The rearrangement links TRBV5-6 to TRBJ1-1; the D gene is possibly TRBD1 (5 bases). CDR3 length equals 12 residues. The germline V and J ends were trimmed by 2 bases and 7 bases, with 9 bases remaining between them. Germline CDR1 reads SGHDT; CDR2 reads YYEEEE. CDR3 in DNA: TGTGCCAGCAGCTTCAGGGACCGTGAAGCTTTCTTT. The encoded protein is CASSFRDREAFF.

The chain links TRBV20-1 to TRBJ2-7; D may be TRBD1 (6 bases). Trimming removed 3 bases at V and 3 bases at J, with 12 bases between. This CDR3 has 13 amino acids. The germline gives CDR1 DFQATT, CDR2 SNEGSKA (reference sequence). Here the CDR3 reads CSASRGQNYEQYF. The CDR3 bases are TGCAGTGCTAGCCGCGGACAGAACTACGAGCAGTACTTC.

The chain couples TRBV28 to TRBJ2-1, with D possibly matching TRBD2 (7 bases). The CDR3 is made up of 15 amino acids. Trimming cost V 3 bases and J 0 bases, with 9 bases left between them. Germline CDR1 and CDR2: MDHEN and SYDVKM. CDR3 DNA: TGTGCCAGCAGTTTTGCGGGGGCCTCCTACAATGAGCAGTTCTTC. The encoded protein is CASSFAGASYNEQFF.

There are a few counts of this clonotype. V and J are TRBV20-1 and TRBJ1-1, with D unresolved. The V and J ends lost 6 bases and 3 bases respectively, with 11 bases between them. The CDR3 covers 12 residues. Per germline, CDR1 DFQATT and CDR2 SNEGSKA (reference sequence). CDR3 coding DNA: TGCAGTGCCTACGGAAGGGACACTGAAGCTTTCTTT. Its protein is CSAYGRDTEAFF.

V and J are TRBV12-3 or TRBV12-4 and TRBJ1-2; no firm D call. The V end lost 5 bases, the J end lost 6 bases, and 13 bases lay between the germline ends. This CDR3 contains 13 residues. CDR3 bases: TGTGCCAGCAGTCTCAGAAGGACGGATGGCTACACCTTC. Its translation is CASSLRRTDGYTF.

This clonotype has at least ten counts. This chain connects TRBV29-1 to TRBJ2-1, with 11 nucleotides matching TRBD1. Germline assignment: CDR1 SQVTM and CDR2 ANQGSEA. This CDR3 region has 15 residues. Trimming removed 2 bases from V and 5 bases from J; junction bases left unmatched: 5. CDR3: CSVETGTGGDNEQFF. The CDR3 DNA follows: TGCAGCGTTGAAACCGGGACAGGGGGTGACAATGAGCAGTTCTTC.

CDR3: CASSSQRGDTYEQYF. The CDR3 coding sequence is TGCGCCAGCAGCTCCCAGCGGGGGGACACCTACGAGCAGTACTTC. The chain employs TRBV5-1 and TRBJ2-7; 9 nucleotides match TRBD2. J lost 2 bases, V lost 3 bases, and 6 bases had no gene match. CDR3 size: 15 residues. CDR1 and CDR2 (germline): SGHRS, YFSETQ. The full variable domain, in which reference TRBV5-1 and TRBJ2-7 provide the parts outside the CDR3, is KAGVTQTPRYLIKTRGQQVTLSCSPISGHRSVSWYQQTPGQGLQFLFEYFSETQRNKGNFPGRFSGRQFSNSRSEMNVSTLELGDSALYLCASSSQRGDTYEQYFGPGTRLTVT.

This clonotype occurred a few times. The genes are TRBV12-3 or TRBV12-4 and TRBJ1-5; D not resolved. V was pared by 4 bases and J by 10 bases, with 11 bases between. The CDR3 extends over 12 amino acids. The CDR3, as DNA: TGTGCCAGCAGTTCCGAGGATAGTCCCCAGCATTTT. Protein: CASSSEDSPQHF.

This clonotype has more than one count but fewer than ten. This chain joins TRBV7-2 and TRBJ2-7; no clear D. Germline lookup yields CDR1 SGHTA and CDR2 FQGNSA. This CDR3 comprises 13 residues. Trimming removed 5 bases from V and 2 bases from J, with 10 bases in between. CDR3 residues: CASSIRRAYEQYF. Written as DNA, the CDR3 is TGTGCCAGCAGCATACGCCGGGCCTACGAGCAGTACTTC.

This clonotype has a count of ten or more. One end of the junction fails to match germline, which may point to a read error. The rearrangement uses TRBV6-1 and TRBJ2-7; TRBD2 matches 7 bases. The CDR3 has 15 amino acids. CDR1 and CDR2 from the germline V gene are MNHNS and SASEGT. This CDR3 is CASSEGSGGWGEQYF. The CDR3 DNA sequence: TGTGCCAGCAGCGAAGGGTCGGGGGGATGGGGCGAGCAGTACTTC.

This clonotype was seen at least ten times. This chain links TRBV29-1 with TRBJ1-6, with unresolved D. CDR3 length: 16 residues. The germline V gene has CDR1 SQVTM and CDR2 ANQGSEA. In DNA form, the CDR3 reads TGCACCCCCTCCTCCGGCGGCCTGGTTTTACGGTCACCCCTCCACTTT. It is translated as CTPSSGGLVLRSPLHF.

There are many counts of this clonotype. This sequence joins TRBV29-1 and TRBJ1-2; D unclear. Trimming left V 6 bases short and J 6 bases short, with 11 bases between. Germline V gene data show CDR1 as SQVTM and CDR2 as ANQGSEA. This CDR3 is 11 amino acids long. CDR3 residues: CSVGPADGYTF. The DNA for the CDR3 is TGCAGCGTAGGACCGGCGGATGGCTACACCTTC.

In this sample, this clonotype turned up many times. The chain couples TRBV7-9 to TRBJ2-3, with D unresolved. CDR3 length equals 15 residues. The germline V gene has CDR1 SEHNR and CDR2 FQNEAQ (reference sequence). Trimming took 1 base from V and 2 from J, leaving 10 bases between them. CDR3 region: CASSLDGFYTDTQYF. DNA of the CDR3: TGTGCCAGCAGCTTAGATGGCTTCTACACAGATACGCAGTATTTT.

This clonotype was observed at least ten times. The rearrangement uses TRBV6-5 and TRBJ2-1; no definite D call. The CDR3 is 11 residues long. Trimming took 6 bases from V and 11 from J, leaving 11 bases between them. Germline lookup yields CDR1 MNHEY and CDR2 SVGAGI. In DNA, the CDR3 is TGTGCCAGCAGCGACTGGGAAAAGCAGTTCTTC. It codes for CASSDWEKQFF.

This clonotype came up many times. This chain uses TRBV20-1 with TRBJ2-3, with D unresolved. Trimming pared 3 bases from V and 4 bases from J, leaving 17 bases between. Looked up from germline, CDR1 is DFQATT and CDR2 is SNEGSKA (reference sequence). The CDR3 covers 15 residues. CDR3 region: CSASSPSPRADTQYF. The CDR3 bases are TGCAGTGCTAGCTCCCCCTCGCCGAGAGCAGATACGCAGTATTTT.

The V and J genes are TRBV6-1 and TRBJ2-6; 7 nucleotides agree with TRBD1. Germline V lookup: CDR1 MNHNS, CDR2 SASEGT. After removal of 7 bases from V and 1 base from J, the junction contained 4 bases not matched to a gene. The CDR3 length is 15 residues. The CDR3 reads CASNNRGSGANVLTF. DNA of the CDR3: TGTGCCAGCAATAACAGGGGTTCTGGGGCCAACGTCCTGACTTTC.